This T cell receptor (beta chain) was observed in a study of MAIT cells during Salmonella Paratyphi A infection (dated by TCRdb to 2015 to 2018). Study-wide context: A single dose of 1-5x10^3 CFU of S. Paratyphi A strain NVGH308 was swallowed by adult volunteers aged 18 to 60. Diagnosed volunteers received ciprofloxacin 500 mg twice daily for 14 days starting at diagnosis. Paper-wide results and their limitations: The availability of volunteer samples limited the sample sizes, but these sizes were considered adequate to detect differences between groups. Compared with healthy controls, diagnosed volunteers had more expansion or contraction among the top five MAIT clonotypes (roughly 0.5 versus 0.14), a finding that suggests the repertoire is reshaped by infection. From baseline to mid-infection, the space taken up by over-represented MAIT clonotypes dropped significantly (around 0.17 to 0.091), whereas no significant difference was seen post-infection. MAIT TRBV usage was oligoclonal, favouring TRBV20 and TRBV6, and appeared unchanged by infection.

Trimming costs V 4 bases and J 6 bases, and their ends lie 9 bases apart. The CDR3, cysteine through phenylalanine, is 12 amino acids long. Only CDR3 DNA is held: 36 bases, read in frame from base 1. From the germline V gene, CDR1 is SGHTA and CDR2 is FQGTGA. According to the study, the label for this sample's time point signals: before S. Paratyphi A challenge (baseline). Using flow cytometry, MAIT cells, defined as Valpha7.2+ CD161+ T cells, were identified and sorted. Over time, circulating MAIT cell TCRbeta repertoires were profiled in five or six volunteers who came down with enteric fever following controlled oral challenge with live Salmonella Paratyphi A. Every diagnosed volunteer provided MAIT cell samples at three timepoints: pre-infection, mid-infection and post-infection. A diagnosis of enteric fever required Paratyphi A bacteremia and/or a persistent fever above 38 degrees C that lasted more than 12 hours. Diagnosis of infection in challenged volunteers occurred between day 4 and day 7 after challenge. For RNA extraction, between 5,000 and 10,000 MAIT cells per sample were sorted directly into RNAqueous-Micro lysis buffer. Lymphoprep gradient centrifugation was used to isolate peripheral blood mononuclear cells from both the blood samples and the leukocyte cones. Sorting was done on either a BD FACSAria Fusion or a BD FACSAria III sorter.

Preparation of the library involved 5' RACE. Two rounds of PCR with Phusion High-Fidelity polymerase amplified TCRbeta, with sample-specific barcodes added in the primers. TCRbeta libraries were made through template-switch cDNA synthesis using SMARTScribe reverse transcriptase and a TRBC-specific primer. The barcoded samples were pooled and then prepared using the NEBNext Ultra DNA Library Prep Kit for Illumina. Libraries were sequenced on an Illumina MiSeq with the MiSeq reagent kit v2, 300 cycles. The paper's data handling went like this. Reads were demultiplexed by barcode with Jemultiplexer and aligned with MiTCR using default parameters. VDJtools removed non-functional sequences, and clonotypes were defined by amino acid sequence, with clonotype frequencies based on assigned sequence reads. In the clonal space homeostasis analysis, clonotypes were binned by frequency as over-represented (0.05-1), large, medium and small. Clones were called with MiXCR by TCRdb after fastp trimmed the public reads at Q25, and only in-frame beta chains were retained. Merged by CDR3 protein, the rows form single entries marked with the most common genes and DNA. What appears here as the V and J calls and clone size reflects TCRdb's work, not the paper's. The sample table records 950 to 1,100 distinct CDR3 sequences; less than 30% of these occur just once. Under 55% of the sample is taken by the ten largest.

Compared with the rest of its sample, this clonotype is hyperexpanded (1% or more). No antigen is known for it. No base qualities exist here, and no much larger clone lies one base off it. The chain was built from TRBV7-3 and TRBJ1-2, with the identity of the D gene unclear. This TCR was recovered from a person aged 18 to 70 who was deliberately infected with Salmonella Paratyphi A in a paratyphoid fever challenge study. The sequencing used MAIT cells from blood, collected at the first sampling point of the challenge study. Here the CDR3 is given as CASSYGDHGYTF. The nucleotides read TGTGCCAGCAGCTACGGGGATCATGGCTACACCTTC.